The 9 T cell receptor beta chains given below trace back to one sample, sequenced in a study of T cell responses to AZD1222 COVID-19 vaccine. Repertoires were generated with immunoSEQ multiplex PCR, while TCRdb's copy carries only in-frame clones and drops some. The repertoire holds 120,000 to 150,000 clones, approximately 88% seen once, with over 13% in the top ten. The specimen comprised peripheral blood, sampled on day 0 of AZD1222 vaccination. These receptors were collected from an adult in good health.

V is TRBV2 and J is TRBJ1-5, with D maybe TRBD1 (5 bases). Germline CDR1 SNHLY, CDR2 FYNNEI. The CDR3 extends over 15 amino acids. The V end was cut by 6 bases, the J end by 4 bases, with 16 bases between. Here the CDR3 reads CASSAYRTNNQPQHF. CDR3 nucleotides: TGTGCCAGCAGCGCCTACAGGACTAATAATCAGCCCCAGCATTTT.

The chain links TRBV7-3 to TRBJ1-1; 8 bases match TRBD1. This CDR3 has 14 residues. V gave up 6 bases and J gave up 5 bases; unmatched junction bases: 8. Germline CDR1 is SGHTA and CDR2 is FQGTGA. For the CDR3, the DNA is TGTGCCAGCAGTTCGGCGACAGGGGAGACTGAAGCTTTCTTT. Its protein is CASSSATGETEAFF.

This clone was detected only once. The V and J genes are TRBV27 and TRBJ1-4; unclear D gene. V was trimmed by 5 bases and J by 4 bases, leaving 8 bases between them. The V gene's germline CDR1 is MNHEY and CDR2 SMNVEV (reference sequence). The CDR3 runs to 13 residues. Here the CDR3 DNA reads TGTGCCAGCAGTCCTAGGATTAATGAAAAACTGTTTTTT. Amino acids: CASSPRINEKLFF.

The chain uses TRBV6-1 and TRBJ1-6; D not certain. V lost 0 bases to trimming and J lost 7 bases, with 16 bases between them. Germline CDR1 is MNHNS and CDR2 is SASEGT. CDR3 length equals 17 residues. CDR3 protein: CASSEALHETSNSPLHF. The CDR3 DNA is TGTGCCAGCAGTGAAGCGCTTCACGAGACTTCGAATTCACCCCTCCACTTT.

This chain joins TRBV11-2 and TRBJ2-1; D not certain. This CDR3 spans 13 amino acids. CDR1 and CDR2 (germline): SGHAT, FQNNGV. V lost 4 bases to trimming and J lost 3 bases, with 7 bases between them. CDR3: CASSSNLYNEQFF. In nucleotides, the CDR3 is TGTGCCAGCAGCTCTAACCTCTACAATGAGCAGTTCTTC.

The V and J genes are TRBV24-1 and TRBJ2-1; D not certain. This CDR3 region has 12 residues. Deletions cut 4 bases from V and 6 bases from J, with 6 bases between. Germline assignment: CDR1 KGHDR and CDR2 SFDVKD. CDR3: CATSEWGNEQFF. In nucleotides, the CDR3 is TGTGCCACCAGTGAATGGGGCAATGAGCAGTTCTTC.

This sequence joins TRBV5-4 and TRBJ1-4, with 8 nucleotides matching TRBD1. With V trimmed by 6 bases and J by 6 bases, 10 bases remained unmatched. Germline lookup yields CDR1 SGHNT and CDR2 YYREEE (reference sequence). The CDR3 has 15 amino acids. CDR3 loop: CASTRGGQGYEKLFF. The CDR3 DNA is TGTGCCAGCACCCGGGGCGGACAGGGCTATGAAAAACTGTTTTTT.

The genes are TRBV30 and TRBJ2-1; 7 bases are shared with TRBD1. V lost 0 bases, J lost 5 bases, and 10 bases stayed unmatched. The CDR3 is 16 amino acids. CDR1 is GTSNPN, CDR2 SVGIG, per germline (reference sequence). As DNA, the CDR3 is TGTGCCTGGAGTGTACCGAACTTGGGACAGCACAATGAGCAGTTCTTC. Its protein product is CAWSVPNLGQHNEQFF.

The chain carries TRBV24-1 and TRBJ1-2; D is undetermined. Trimming cost V 5 bases and J 5 bases, with 8 bases left between them. CDR3 length: 12 residues. CDR1 is KGHDR and CDR2 is SFDVKD in the germline V gene. This CDR3 reads CATSGPIYGYTF. CDR3 bases: TGTGCCACCAGTGGGCCCATATATGGCTACACCTTC.